The clone carrying this T cell receptor beta chain appeared a single time. Its antigen is unidentified. This entry comes from a study of shared clonotypes between healthy human individuals. Whole-study context: Every donor yielded three CD4 naive, three CD4 memory, two CD8 naive and one CD8 memory plate. Study-level findings and limits: Naive CD4 clonotype sharing across a few donors was approximately 5%.

Terminally differentiated effector memory CD45RA+ cells were excluded from the naive CD8 cells, which were CD45RO-negative and positively selected for CCR7. Donors comprised only Caucasian adults living in Nashville, Tennessee. Trimming cost V 3 bases and J 1 base; bases outside gene matches: 3. Germline V lookup: CDR1 LNHDA, CDR2 SQIVND (reference sequence). The CDR3 extends over 15 amino acids. In the original analysis: Filtering differed because ImmunoSEQ produced junction-only sequences that carried no quality scores. TCRdb's table, derived via immunoSEQ multiplex PCR, lists solely in-frame clones and lacks some. D and trimming were read from the DNA, whereas the V and J calls and clone size are those reported in that table. The table shows about 610,000 clones, with around 96% occurring only once.

The sequence came from a young woman in good health. This chain links TRBV19 with TRBJ2-7, with 10 nucleotides matching TRBD2. Material for sequencing was naive CD8+ T cells sorted from blood. DNA of the CDR3: TGTGCCAGTAGTATTCTACTAGCGGGATCCTACGAGCAGTACTTC. Protein product: CASSILLAGSYEQYF.